Shown below are 22 T cell receptor beta chains from a single sample sequenced in a study of T cell responses to AZD1222 COVID-19 vaccine. The method was immunoSEQ multiplex PCR; TCRdb's version includes in-frame clones alone and lacks a portion of them. The sample has about 100,000 clones; 89% are singletons. The sample consisted of peripheral blood, taken on day 0 of AZD1222 vaccination. The receptor source for this set is an adult in good health.

This clone was seen a handful of times. The chain is built from TRBV5-1 and TRBJ1-2; weak D call: TRBD1 (5 bases). CDR1 is SGHRS and CDR2 is YFSETQ in the germline V gene. Between the trimmed V and J ends, which lost 0 bases and 8 bases, there was a span of 14 bases. The CDR3 totals 14 residues. CDR3 sequence reads: CASSLVVREKGYTF. In DNA form, the CDR3 reads TGCGCCAGCAGCTTGGTGGTCAGGGAGAAAGGCTACACCTTC.

About this clone: Other DNA sequences from this sample encode an identical CDR3 as well. V usage is TRBV18 and J usage is TRBJ1-5; D unclear. V shed 2 bases and J shed 3 bases, with 5 bases lying between them. Germline lookup yields CDR1 KGHSH and CDR2 LQKENI. This CDR3 contains 13 residues. The CDR3 region has the DNA TGTGCCAGCTCACCAGGGGACAATCAGCCCCAGCATTTT. It is translated as CASSPGDNQPQHF.

The chain joins TRBV4-1 to TRBJ2-2; no clear D gene. Germline V lookup: CDR1 MGHRA, CDR2 YSYEKL. V was trimmed by 5 bases and J by 0 bases, leaving 7 bases between them. The CDR3 is made up of 14 amino acids. The CDR3 DNA sequence: TGCGCCAGCAGCAGGCAGGCGAACACCGGGGAGCTGTTTTTT. This gives the protein CASSRQANTGELFF.

The gene calls are TRBV6-5 and TRBJ1-5; D is perhaps TRBD1 (6 bases). This CDR3 region has 13 residues. With 6 bases removed from V and 7 bases from J, the gap between germline ends came to 13 bases. Germline V lookup: CDR1 MNHEY, CDR2 SVGAGI. CDR3 bases: TGTGCCAGCAGCTCGGGGGCACGGCAGCCCCAGCATTTT. Translation: CASSSGARQPQHF.

This chain links TRBV28 with TRBJ1-2, with 7 bases identical to TRBD1. Germline CDR1 is MDHEN and CDR2 is SYDVKM. V lost 6 bases to trimming and J lost 0 bases; unmatched junction nucleotides: 7. The CDR3 totals 15 residues. The CDR3: CASRRTGTPNYGYTF. For the CDR3, the DNA is TGTGCCAGCAGGCGGACAGGCACCCCTAACTATGGCTACACCTTC.

The gene calls are TRBV28 and TRBJ2-7; either TRBD1 or TRBD2 may fit D (5 bases each). CDR3 size: 15 residues. The V end was cut by 1 base, the J end by 1 base, with 11 bases between. The germline gives CDR1 MDHEN, CDR2 SYDVKM. This chain's CDR3 is CASSLFGTGSYEQYF. The CDR3 bases are TGTGCCAGCAGTTTATTTGGGACGGGATCCTACGAGCAGTACTTC.

CDR3: CAWRLSSGTYEQYF. Here the CDR3 DNA reads TGTGCCTGGAGGTTGTCTAGCGGAACCTACGAGCAGTACTTC. J is TRBJ2-7 and V is TRBV30; TRBD2 aligns across 7 bases. Germline-derived CDR1 and CDR2 are GTSNPN and SVGIG (reference sequence). V trimming: 3 bases; J trimming: 2 bases; junction bases outside the gene matches: 7. This CDR3 has 14 residues.

The chain combines TRBV18 with TRBJ1-1; a weak D match, TRBD1 (5 bases). Per the germline V gene, CDR1 is KGHSH and CDR2 is LQKENI. This CDR3 comprises 14 residues. The V end lost 5 bases, the J end lost 3 bases, and 13 bases lay between the germline ends. CDR3 nucleotides: TGTGCCAGCTCAAAGGGGATCGCGGACACTGAAGCTTTCTTT. Translating it yields CASSKGIADTEAFF.

CDR3 amino acids: CASSVGRETQYF. The CDR3 coding sequence is TGTGCCAGCAGTGTGGGGAGGGAGACCCAGTACTTC. The gene calls are TRBV2 and TRBJ2-5; D perhaps matches TRBD2 (6 bases). Germline-derived CDR1 and CDR2 are SNHLY and FYNNEI. Deletions cut 4 bases from V and 5 bases from J, with 8 bases between. The CDR3 spans 12 residues.

This rearrangement joins TRBV27 to TRBJ2-5; D ambiguous. The germline V gene encodes CDR1 MNHEY and CDR2 SMNVEV (reference sequence). Trimming took off 5 bases at V and 5 bases at J, with 12 bases between the two ends. The CDR3 consists of 13 residues. CDR3 in DNA: TGTGCCAGCAGTCTTAGTCGTGGGGAGACCCAGTACTTC. Translation: CASSLSRGETQYF.

The genes are TRBV29-1 and TRBJ1-1; 7 bases are shared with TRBD1. The germline CDR1 and CDR2 sequences are SQVTM and ANQGSEA. The junction had 14 bases not matched to a gene; V was cut back by 4 bases and J by 0 bases. The CDR3 has 17 amino acids. This CDR3 reads CSVVGDRRSTMNTEAFF. CDR3 coding DNA: TGCAGCGTTGTTGGGGACAGACGCTCAACAATGAACACTGAAGCTTTCTTT. Based on the CDR3 plus reference TRBV29-1 and TRBJ1-1, the full variable domain is SAVISQKPSRDICQRGTSLTIQCQVDSQVTMMFWYRQQPGQSLTLIATANQGSEATYESGFVIDKFPISRPNLTFSTLTVSNMSPEDSSIYLCSVVGDRRSTMNTEAFFGQGTRLTVV.

The rearrangement joins TRBV10-3 to TRBJ1-5, with D possibly being TRBD1 (5 bases). CDR1 is ENHRY and CDR2 is SYGVKD in the germline V gene. V lost 10 bases and J 7 bases, leaving 14 bases between the germline ends. CDR3 length equals 12 residues. The CDR3 protein is CATGHERQPQHF. DNA of the CDR3: TGTGCCACCGGACACGAGAGACAGCCCCAGCATTTT.

The chain uses TRBV5-1 and TRBJ1-2; 9 bases fit TRBD1. J was trimmed by 6 bases and V by 3 bases; bases with no gene match: 21. This CDR3 comprises 19 residues. Germline CDR1 is SGHRS and CDR2 is YFSETQ. CDR3 in amino acids: CASSWRSAGPGQGSHGYTF. The CDR3 DNA reads as TGCGCCAGCAGCTGGCGCTCCGCGGGACCGGGACAGGGTTCACATGGCTACACCTTC. Full variable domain (remainder filled in from reference TRBV5-1 and TRBJ1-2): KAGVTQTPRYLIKTRGQQVTLSCSPISGHRSVSWYQQTPGQGLQFLFEYFSETQRNKGNFPGRFSGRQFSNSRSEMNVSTLELGDSALYLCASSWRSAGPGQGSHGYTFGSGTRLTVV.

The V call is TRBV6-5, the J call TRBJ2-7; D is unresolved. The CDR3 loop spans 12 amino acids. Per germline, CDR1 MNHEY and CDR2 SVGAGI. Between the trimmed V and J ends, which lost 7 bases and 3 bases, there was a span of 10 bases. For the CDR3, the DNA is TGTGCCAGCACCTTGGGGATCTACGAGCAGTACTTC. It specifies CASTLGIYEQYF.

This clone showed up just a few times. The chain has TRBV5-1 and TRBJ1-2, with a tentative D call TRBD1 (6 bases). The germline V gene has CDR1 SGHRS and CDR2 YFSETQ. V was trimmed by 4 bases and J by 0 bases, leaving 13 bases between them. This CDR3 spans 15 amino acids. CDR3 DNA: TGCGCCAGCAGCCGATCCGAGGGGGCTAACTATGGCTACACCTTC. This codes for CASSRSEGANYGYTF.

The chain recombines TRBV11-3 with TRBJ1-2; D is unclear. The germline gives CDR1 SGHNT, CDR2 YENEEA. V shed 0 bases and J shed 7 bases, with 9 bases lying between them. This CDR3 is 13 amino acids long. The CDR3 DNA follows: TGTGCCAGCAGCTTAGATACGACGGCTGGCTACACCTTC. It specifies CASSLDTTAGYTF.

The genes are TRBV7-6 and TRBJ2-1; 10 bases are a match to TRBD1. This CDR3 is 18 amino acids long. V shed 0 bases, J shed 5 bases, and the junction held 10 bases outside the gene matches. The germline gives CDR1 SGHVS, CDR2 FNYEAQ. The CDR3 region is CASSLADRGRINDNEQFF. DNA for the CDR3: TGTGCCAGCAGCTTAGCCGACAGGGGGCGGATAAACGACAATGAGCAGTTCTTC.

The chain carries TRBV12-5 and TRBJ1-2, with no clear D. This CDR3 has 12 amino acids. Between the trimmed V and J ends, which lost 3 bases and 5 bases, there was a span of 7 bases. Germline-derived CDR1 and CDR2 are LGHNT and FRNRAP. CDR3 DNA: TGTGCTAGTGGTTTTTCGGGATATGGCTACACCTTC. Translation: CASGFSGYGYTF.

The chain recombines TRBV24-1 with TRBJ2-1; D is unclear. V shed 7 bases and J shed 9 bases, with 18 bases lying between them. This CDR3 is built from 14 residues. The germline gives CDR1 KGHDR, CDR2 SFDVKD. As DNA, the CDR3 is TGTGCCACCAGCCGCCCCCTCTACAGAGGTGAGCAGTTCTTC. Translation gives CATSRPLYRGEQFF.

This rearrangement joins TRBV4-1 to TRBJ2-1; tentative D call: TRBD2 (6 bases). The CDR3 is 13 residues long. Germline V gene lookup returns CDR1 MGHRA and CDR2 YSYEKL. Trimming removed 1 base from V and 15 bases from J, with 16 bases in between. The CDR3 bases are TGCGCCAGCAGCCAAGGTTTCGGCAGGGAGGTGTTCTTC. Protein: CASSQGFGREVFF.

The CDR3 region has the DNA TGTGCCAGCAGCCTCAGACAGGCCCCGCAAGAGACCCAGTACTTC. Its translation is CASSLRQAPQETQYF. This chain uses TRBV7-9 with TRBJ2-5, with D possibly being TRBD1 (6 bases). Trimming took off 5 bases at V and 2 bases at J, with 15 bases between the two ends. The CDR3 extends over 15 amino acids. Germline CDR1 reads SEHNR; CDR2 reads FQNEAQ (reference sequence).

The chain uses TRBV6-5 and TRBJ2-5; no firm D call. V was pared by 0 bases and J by 5 bases, with 1 base between. This CDR3 spans 11 amino acids. In germline, CDR1 is MNHEY, CDR2 SVGAGI. This CDR3 reads CASSYSETQYF. In DNA form, the CDR3 reads TGTGCCAGCAGTTACTCGGAGACCCAGTACTTC.